This TCR beta chain was documented in a study of blood T cell repertoires in COVID-19. Study as a whole: Both acute and convalescent COVID-19 samples were obtained from the United States, Italy and Spain. T cells, B-cell-depleted T cells, or PBMCs supplied cDNA or gDNA.

As processed by the authors: Reference gene primer amplification yielded estimated nucleated cell counts. The method was immunoSEQ multiplex PCR; TCRdb's version includes in-frame clones alone and lacks a portion of them. V, J and clone size were drawn from that table, and D and trimming were deduced from the DNA. Of about 280,000 clones in the sample, over 75% were seen once. Sequencing used peripheral blood. The TCR comes from a man in his late teens or twenties with active or convalescent COVID-19.

The CDR3 DNA sequence: TGCGCCAGCCGAGGGGAGGGGGAGACCCAGTACTTC. Translated, it gives CASRGEGETQYF. V usage is TRBV5-1 and J usage is TRBJ2-5; 7 bases match TRBD2. This CDR3 has 12 amino acids. Per the germline V gene, CDR1 is SGHRS and CDR2 is YFSETQ. The ends lost 7 bases at V and 5 bases at J; junction bases unmatched: 5.